This TCR beta chain was captured by sequencing in a study of tumor-infiltrating lymphocytes in primary liver carcinoma. Starting from around 510 ng of total RNA, TCR beta cDNA was produced with a primer in the constant region. Libraries of TCR beta came from three nested multiplex PCR rounds with slightly modified ARM-PCR. Use of TRBV1-TRBV30 forward primers with a C-beta reverse primer characterized the first two PCR rounds, which lasted roughly 11 cycles each. MiXCR was run by TCRdb on the multiplex PCR reads, yielding one entry per CDR3 protein. Among approximately 190,000 distinct CDR3 sequences, around four fifths were seen once, and the ten largest hold around a sixth. Germline CDR1 and CDR2: SQVTM and ANQGSEA. This CDR3 is built from 11 residues. Starting material for RNA and DNA co-extraction consisted of about 20-30 mg of unsorted bulk tissue.

V and J are TRBV29-1 and TRBJ2-5, with D maybe TRBD1 (5 bases). This TCR was sampled from a man aged 35 to 55 with primary liver carcinoma and hepatitis B virus infection. The sample comprised tumor tissue from primary liver carcinoma. The CDR3 spells CRVGPIETQYF. The CDR3 bases are TGCCGTGTGGGGCCCATAGAGACCCAGTACTTC. Looking up the rest from reference TRBV29-1 and TRBJ2-5 gives the full variable domain: SAVISQKPSRDICQRGTSLTIQCQVDSQVTMMFWYRQQPGQSLTLIATANQGSEATYESGFVIDKFPISRPNLTFSTLTVSNMSPEDSSIYLCRVGPIETQYFGPGTRLLVL.